This TCR beta chain was documented in a study of control samples from healthy donors and cancer patients. Generated by immunoSEQ multiplex PCR, the TCRdb table keeps only in-frame clones and is missing some. The table records around 130,000 clones, 70% to 90% of them present only once. CDR1 is SSHAT, CDR2 FNYEAQ, per germline (reference sequence). This CDR3 region has 19 residues. V was cut by 1 base and J by 2 bases, with 21 bases left in between. Sequenced input: blood. The sequence was obtained from a man in his fifties or sixties in good health. The rearrangement joins TRBV7-7 to TRBJ1-3; maybe TRBD1 (5 bases). CDR3 loop: CASSLVVGGPTEAGNTIYF. The CDR3 DNA reads as TGTGCCAGCAGCTTAGTAGTAGGAGGCCCGACAGAGGCTGGAAACACCATATATTTT. Based on the CDR3 plus reference TRBV7-7 and TRBJ1-3, the full variable domain is GAGVSQSPRYKVTKRGQDVTLRCDPISSHATLYWYQQALGQGPEFLTYFNYEAQPDKSGLPSDRFSAERPEGSISTLTIQRTEQRDSAMYRCASSLVVGGPTEAGNTIYFGEGSWLTVV.